These 22 T cell receptor beta chains were all obtained from the same sample, sequenced in a study of T cell responses to AZD1222 COVID-19 vaccine. Method: immunoSEQ multiplex PCR; TCRdb's copy keeps in-frame clones and lacks some. The sample includes 90,000 to 95,000 clones, roughly 90% of them seen just once. The sequencing used peripheral blood, collected on day 0 of AZD1222 vaccination. These receptors were obtained from an adult in good health.

The rearrangement links TRBV3-1 (or the pseudogene TRBV3-2) to TRBJ2-1, with D unclear. Trimming removed 4 bases from V and 6 bases from J, with 7 bases in between. The germline gives CDR1 LGHDT, CDR2 YNNKEL (reference sequence). CDR3 size: 12 residues. CDR3 in amino acids: CASSLGANEQFF. The CDR3 DNA reads TGTGCCAGCAGCCTAGGCGCCAATGAGCAGTTCTTC.

Only one count was recorded for this clone. V and J are TRBV19 and TRBJ2-3; possibly TRBD1 or TRBD2 for D (6 bases each). This CDR3 has 15 amino acids. From germline, CDR1 is LNHDA and CDR2 SQIVND (reference sequence). Trimming cost V 8 bases and J 5 bases, with 20 bases left between them. The CDR3 DNA is TGTGCCAGTCACCCCCGCGGAGGGGGGCTAGATACGCAGTATTTT. Residues: CASHPRGGGLDTQYF.

As concerns this clone: A read error may account for a junction end that differs from germline. This chain uses TRBV13 with TRBJ1-1; D might be TRBD1 (6 bases). CDR1 is PRHDT and CDR2 is FYEKMQ in the germline V gene (reference sequence). The CDR3 loop spans 11 amino acids. Here the CDR3 reads CASSLGPGQHF. CDR3 coding DNA: TGTGCCAGCAGCTTAGGCCCTGGACAGCACTTT.

The rearrangement joins TRBV23-1 to TRBJ2-7; D is possibly TRBD1 or TRBD2 (6 bases each). TRBV23-1 is an ORF; its function is uncertain. The CDR3 is 14 amino acids. V was pared by 4 bases and J by 6 bases, with 16 bases between. This CDR3 is CASSPSRGPGEQYF. The CDR3 DNA is TGCGCCAGCAGTCCATCTCGGGGGCCCGGCGAGCAGTACTTC.

This chain joins TRBV10-3 and TRBJ2-1; TRBD2 matches 9 bases. The CDR3 consists of 15 residues. Germline CDR1 and CDR2: ENHRY and SYGVKD. V dropped 10 bases and J dropped 2; count of bases not matched to a gene: 9. CDR3 DNA sequence: TGTGCCACCGTGGGTAGCGGGGGCCCCTACAATGAGCAGTTCTTC. This encodes CATVGSGGPYNEQFF.

The chain couples TRBV24-1 to TRBJ2-1; 8 nucleotides align to TRBD1. Trimming cost V 4 bases and J 6 bases; bases outside gene matches: 10. The germline gives CDR1 KGHDR, CDR2 SFDVKD. The CDR3 is 16 residues long. The CDR3 DNA follows: TGTGCCACCAGTGACCTCGGACAGGGTGGCGGCAATGAGCAGTTCTTC. Protein product: CATSDLGQGGGNEQFF.

The rearrangement joins TRBV18 to TRBJ1-4, with TRBD1 as a possible D gene (6 bases). This CDR3 spans 15 amino acids. Germline V gene data show CDR1 as KGHSH and CDR2 as LQKENI. The ends were cut back, 1 base at V and 6 bases at J, with 12 bases in the middle. CDR3 coding DNA: TGTGCCAGCTCACCACGTAATGGGGGCGATGAAAAACTGTTTTTT. Protein sequence: CASSPRNGGDEKLFF.

The V and J genes are TRBV5-8 and TRBJ1-2; D is unresolved. The germline V and J ends were trimmed by 1 base and 0 bases, with 7 bases remaining between them. CDR1 is SGHTS and CDR2 is YDEGEE in the germline V gene. The CDR3 totals 14 residues. The CDR3 nucleotides read TGTGCCAGCAGCTTGTACGGGGCTAACTATGGCTACACCTTC. This gives the protein CASSLYGANYGYTF.

V and J are TRBV5-1 and TRBJ1-2, with D hard to call. CDR3 length: 11 amino acids. Germline V gene data show CDR1 as SGHRS and CDR2 as YFSETQ. V was pared by 1 base and J by 12 bases, with 10 bases between. CDR3 DNA: TGCGCCAGCAGCTTGAGCGGGGAGAACACCTTC. Encoded protein: CASSLSGENTF.

CDR3 DNA sequence: TGCAGTGTAGCAACTAATGAAAAACTGTTTTTT. Translating gives CSVATNEKLFF. V and J are TRBV20-1 and TRBJ1-4; D uncertain. CDR1 is DFQATT and CDR2 is SNEGSKA in the germline V gene (reference sequence). V dropped 7 bases and J dropped 0 bases, with 3 bases sitting between them. This CDR3 contains 11 residues.

The CDR3 DNA follows: TGTGCCAGCAGCCAAGAAATTCGCGATACGCAGTATTTT. It codes for CASSQEIRDTQYF. The rearrangement joins TRBV4-2 to TRBJ2-3; no clear D. The germline V gene has CDR1 LGHNA and CDR2 YNFKEQ. The CDR3 runs to 13 residues. Trimming took 0 bases from V and 6 from J, leaving 7 bases between them.

V gene TRBV18 combines with J gene TRBJ2-1; D may be TRBD2 (7 bases). V was shortened by 6 bases and J by 6 bases, with 21 bases between the two germline ends. CDR3 length equals 16 residues. Germline CDR1 and CDR2: KGHSH and LQKENI. In DNA, the CDR3 is TGTGCCAGCTCGCCTCGTGGCGGGGGCCTTCCCAATGAGCAGTTCTTC. Translated: CASSPRGGGLPNEQFF.

The chain has TRBV19 and TRBJ1-6; D gene ambiguous. From germline, CDR1 is LNHDA and CDR2 SQIVND (reference sequence). The V and J ends lost 2 bases and 7 bases respectively, with 9 bases between them. The CDR3 runs 14 residues. The CDR3 here is CASSIQATNSPLHF. CDR3 sequence (DNA): TGTGCCAGTAGTATACAGGCGACCAATTCACCCCTCCACTTT.

The chain combines TRBV14 with TRBJ1-3, with unresolved D. The CDR3 is 13 residues long. V dropped 1 base and J dropped 8 bases, with 9 bases sitting between them. Germline V gives CDR1 SGHDN, CDR2 FVKESK. CDR3 bases: TGTGCCAGCAGCCAAGGACGTCTGGACACCATATATTTT. It yields the protein CASSQGRLDTIYF.

This sequence joins TRBV18 and TRBJ2-3, with 8 bases lining up with TRBD1. V was clipped by 3 bases and J by 6 bases; unmatched bases: 5. The CDR3 spans 14 residues. Germline V gives CDR1 KGHSH, CDR2 LQKENI. The CDR3 nucleotides read TGTGCCAGCTCACCGTGGCAGGGGGCTGATACGCAGTATTTT. This encodes CASSPWQGADTQYF.

The V call is TRBV9, the J call TRBJ1-1; D is undetermined. CDR1 is SGDLS, CDR2 YYNGEE, per germline. The CDR3 is 14 amino acids. Trimming left V 0 bases short and J 1 base short, with 7 bases between. The chain's CDR3 is CASSVDPQNTEAFF. The CDR3 DNA is TGTGCCAGCAGCGTAGACCCCCAGAACACTGAAGCTTTCTTT.

This clone came up once. The chain is built from TRBV18 and TRBJ1-3; D remains ambiguous. The V gene's germline CDR1 is KGHSH and CDR2 LQKENI. V was clipped by 2 bases and J by 0 bases, with 11 bases between them. This CDR3 has 16 amino acids. CDR3 sequence (DNA): TGTGCCAGCTCACCAGGGTCGACGGGCTCTGGAAACACCATATATTTT. Translating gives CASSPGSTGSGNTIYF.

This rearrangement joins TRBV7-9 to TRBJ2-3; 12 positions match TRBD2. The CDR3 sequence is 15 residues long. The V and J ends lost 4 bases and 4 bases, in that order; junction bases with no gene match: 3. The germline V gene encodes CDR1 SEHNR and CDR2 FQNEAQ (reference sequence). As DNA, the CDR3 is TGTGCCAGCAGCTCTCTAGCGGGGGGGCCAGATACGCAGTATTTT. This codes for CASSSLAGGPDTQYF.

The gene calls are TRBV19 and TRBJ1-5; the D gene is possibly TRBD1 (5 bases). Germline CDR1 LNHDA, CDR2 SQIVND (reference sequence). V lost 7 bases and J lost 0, with 13 bases in between. This CDR3 has 15 residues. CDR3 protein: CASTPGDYSNQPQHF. The DNA of the CDR3 is TGTGCCAGTACACCGGGGGATTATAGCAATCAGCCCCAGCATTTT.

The chain couples TRBV2 to TRBJ1-5; no definite D call. The V end lost 4 bases, the J end lost 0 bases, and 1 base lay between the germline ends. CDR3 length equals 12 residues. Germline assignment: CDR1 SNHLY and CDR2 FYNNEI. For the CDR3, the DNA is TGTGCCAGCAGTGGTAGCAATCAGCCCCAGCATTTT. It is translated as CASSGSNQPQHF.

This clone was seen once. The CDR3 region is CASSSGGAGYTF. In DNA, the CDR3 is TGCGCCAGCAGCTCGGGGGGCGCGGGCTACACCTTC. The J gene is TRBJ1-2, the V gene TRBV5-1; D possibly corresponds to TRBD1 (6 bases). The CDR3 contains 12 residues. The germline gives CDR1 SGHRS, CDR2 YFSETQ. The V end was cut by 3 bases, the J end by 8 bases, with 11 bases between. The whole variable domain, remainder taken from reference TRBV5-1 and TRBJ1-2, is KAGVTQTPRYLIKTRGQQVTLSCSPISGHRSVSWYQQTPGQGLQFLFEYFSETQRNKGNFPGRFSGRQFSNSRSEMNVSTLELGDSALYLCASSSGGAGYTFGSGTRLTVV.

The rearrangement links TRBV1 to TRBJ2-1; the table's D call TRBD1 went unverified against the DNA. TRBV1 constitutes a pseudogene. The CDR3 consists of 15 residues. DNA of the CDR3: TGCACCAGCAGCCCCCAACAGGGGGAAAAGAATGAGCAGTTCTTC. Its protein product is CTSSPQQGEKNEQFF.